This T cell receptor beta chain was sequenced for a study of blood T cell dynamics during melanoma immunotherapy. Study in general: Patients with metastatic melanoma got pembrolizumab or nivolumab-ipilimumab as first-line care.

This clone was seen more than once but under ten times. Generated by immunoSEQ multiplex PCR, the TCRdb table keeps only in-frame clones and is missing some. The sample records approximately 25,000 clones, around 88% being singletons. The sample's time point: pre-treatment baseline. With 1 base clipped from V and 7 bases from J, the junction kept 6 bases outside the gene matches. The germline V gene has CDR1 SNHLY and CDR2 FYNNEI. The CDR3 sequence is 15 residues long. The chain couples TRBV2 to TRBJ1-5, with 8 bases fitting TRBD1. The clonotype originates from a human donor with melanoma. Here the sequenced sample was blood, taken from a patient treated with checkpoint blockade. The CDR3 spells CASSEDRSGGQPQHF. The CDR3 nucleotides read TGTGCCAGCAGTGAAGATCGGTCAGGGGGCCAGCCCCAGCATTTT.